This TCR beta chain was captured in a study of shared clonotypes between healthy human individuals. This table comes from immunoSEQ multiplex PCR, and its TCRdb copy is limited to in-frame clones, with some not included. The sample records hundreds of thousands of clones, nearly 98% being singletons. Study conclusions and caveats: With a handful of donors compared, around 5% of naive CD4 clonotypes were shared. Represented genetic and exposure-history diversity was restricted by having few donors. Generally, naive subsets came out with larger estimated richness than memory subsets.

V lost 6 bases to trimming and J lost 0 bases, with 15 bases between them. CDR3 length: 15 residues. Germline V gives CDR1 MNHEY, CDR2 SMNVEV (reference sequence). The naive CD8 population came from CD45RO-negative cells selected for CCR7, without terminally differentiated effector memory CD45RA+ cells. Details on this clone: Its target is unknown.

Material: naive CD8+ T cells sorted from blood. The J gene is TRBJ2-7, the V gene TRBV27; a weak D match, TRBD2 (6 bases). The clonotype was recovered from a man aged 25 to 40 in good health. CDR3 in amino acids: CASRPGGLSSYEQYF. The DNA of the CDR3 is TGTGCCAGCAGACCTGGAGGGCTAAGCTCCTACGAGCAGTACTTC.